The present entry profiles one T cell receptor (beta chain) with its context. The sample comes from a study of blood T cell repertoires in COVID-19. About the research overall: Sites across the United States, Italy and Spain contributed samples from acute and convalescent COVID-19. Nucleic acid was either cDNA or gDNA, and it came from T cells, B-cell-depleted T cells, or PBMCs.

Source study methods: Nucleated cell number was recorded as an estimate derived from reference gene primer amplification. Libraries were prepared by immunoSEQ multiplex PCR; TCRdb keeps only in-frame clonotypes and omits some of them. That table is the source of V, J and clone size, and D and trimming were worked out from the DNA. The sample records about 160,000 clones, approximately 84% being singletons. Looked up from germline, CDR1 is SGHNT and CDR2 is YYREEE (reference sequence). V was trimmed by 2 bases and J by 2 bases, leaving 15 bases between them. The CDR3 sequence is 16 residues long. The receptor's source is a man aged 35-49 years with acute or convalescent COVID-19. The V and J genes are TRBV5-4 and TRBJ2-3, with D possibly TRBD1 on 6 matching bases. Material for sequencing was peripheral blood. CDR3 bases: TGTGCCAGCAGCTTTTACAGGACAGCTTACACAGATACGCAGTATTTT. This sequence encodes CASSFYRTAYTDTQYF.